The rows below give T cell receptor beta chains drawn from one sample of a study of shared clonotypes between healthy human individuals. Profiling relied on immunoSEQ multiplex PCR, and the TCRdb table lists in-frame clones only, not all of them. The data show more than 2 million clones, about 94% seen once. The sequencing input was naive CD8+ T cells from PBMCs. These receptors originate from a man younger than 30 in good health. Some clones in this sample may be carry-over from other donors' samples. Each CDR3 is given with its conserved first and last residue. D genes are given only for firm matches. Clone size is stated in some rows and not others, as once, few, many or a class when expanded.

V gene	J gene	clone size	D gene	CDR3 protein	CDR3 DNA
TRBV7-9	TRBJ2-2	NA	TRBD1	CASRFSMGQTPNTGELFF	TGTGCCAGCAGGTTTAGCATGGGACAGACTCCGAACACCGGGGAGCTGTTTTTT
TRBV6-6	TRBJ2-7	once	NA	CASSYPQGSVYEQYF	TGTGCCAGCAGTTATCCACAGGGTTCGGTATACGAGCAGTACTTC
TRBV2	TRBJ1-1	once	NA	CATIPGLTLGTEAFF	TGTGCCACCATCCCGGGGCTTACTTTGGGGACTGAAGCTTTCTTT
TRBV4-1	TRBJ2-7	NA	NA	CASSQVSGHFYEQYF	TGCGCCAGCAGCCAAGTATCAGGGCACTTCTACGAGCAGTACTTC
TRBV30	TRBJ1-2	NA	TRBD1	CAWSQTGDWGYTF	TGTGCCTGGTCCCAAACAGGGGATTGGGGCTACACCTTC
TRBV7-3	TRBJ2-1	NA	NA	CASSLLPGDLDNEQFF	TGTGCCAGCAGCCTCCTCCCGGGAGATCTCGACAATGAGCAGTTCTTC
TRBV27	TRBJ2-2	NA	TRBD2	CASSVQTSGRPTPLFF	TGTGCCAGCAGTGTCCAGACTAGCGGGAGGCCCACACCTCTGTTTTTT
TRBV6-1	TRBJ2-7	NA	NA	CASSEGLIYEQYF	TGTGCCAGCAGTGAAGGACTGATCTACGAGCAGTACTTC
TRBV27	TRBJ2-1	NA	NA	CASSFTFNNEQFF	TGTGCCAGCAGTTTTACCTTCAACAATGAGCAGTTCTTC
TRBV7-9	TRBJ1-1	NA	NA	CASSLPAGTQNTEAFF	TGTGCCAGCAGTTTACCCGCCGGGACTCAGAACACTGAAGCTTTCTTT
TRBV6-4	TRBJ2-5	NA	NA	CASSAPGPFYQETQYF	TGTGCCAGCAGTGCCCCTGGACCCTTTTACCAAGAGACCCAGTACTTC
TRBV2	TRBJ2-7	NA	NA	CASREQGSYEQYF	TGTGCCAGCAGGGAACAGGGTTCCTACGAGCAGTACTTC
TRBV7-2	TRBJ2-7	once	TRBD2	CASSPDEGLAGRYEQYF	TGTGCCAGCAGCCCTGACGAGGGACTAGCGGGCCGCTACGAGCAGTACTTC
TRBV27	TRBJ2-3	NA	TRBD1	CASSLRDSLHTQYF	TGTGCCAGCAGTTTAAGGGACAGTCTACATACGCAGTATTTT
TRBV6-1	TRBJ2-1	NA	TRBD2	CASSEGRRAGAAYNEQFF	TGTGCCAGCAGTGAAGGTCGTCGAGCGGGAGCAGCCTACAATGAGCAGTTCTTC
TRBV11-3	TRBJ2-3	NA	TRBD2	CASSLDLAGASTDTQYF	TGTGCCAGCAGCTTAGATCTGGCGGGAGCTAGCACAGATACGCAGTATTTT
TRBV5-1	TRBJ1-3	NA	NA	CASSQDRGSGNTIYF	TGCGCCAGCAGCCAGGACAGAGGCTCTGGAAACACCATATATTTT
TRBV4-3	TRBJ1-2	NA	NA	CASSQGPGLANYGYTF	TGCGCCAGCAGCCAAGGCCCAGGGCTTGCTAACTATGGCTACACCTTC